The sequence of this TCR beta chain was determined in a study of T cells in Graves' hyperthyroidism and ophthalmopathy. V was clipped by 2 bases and J by 9 bases, with 8 bases between them. The CDR3 spans 12 residues. Looked up from germline, CDR1 is SGHTA and CDR2 is FQGNSA. TCR beta CDR3 region amplification was performed from RNA transcripts. The HTBI primer set served for first-round RT-PCR of the TCR CDR3. TCRdb redid the calling of the multiplex PCR reads with MiXCR, one entry per CDR3 protein. The sample records hundreds of thousands of distinct CDR3 sequences, about 17% being singletons. This clonotype has ten or more counts.

Input material: blood. The clonotype originates from a woman between 18 and 29 years old with Graves' ophthalmopathy. The chain carries TRBV7-2 and TRBJ2-1, with D unresolved. The CDR3 loop reads CASSLYSFEQFF. The CDR3 coding sequence is TGTGCCAGCAGCTTATATAGTTTTGAGCAGTTCTTC.